The 21 T cell receptor beta chains in this list originate from one sample, sequenced in a study of blood T cells in healthy people across ages. Next came a second PCR, run for about 6 to 11 cycles, which used a sample-barcoded 5' primer along with a J-beta primer mix. TCRdb itself ran the 5' RACE reads through MiXCR, one entry per CDR3 protein. The table has about 1,600,000 distinct CDR3 sequences, around 39% seen once. Sequencing was performed on blood. The receptors derive from a woman between 18 and 29 years old in good health.

This clonotype occurred a few times. The gene calls are TRBV5-1 and TRBJ1-2; unclear D gene. The CDR3 sequence is 14 residues long. V lost 4 bases and J 8 bases, leaving 18 bases between the germline ends. The germline CDR1 and CDR2 sequences are SGHRS and YFSETQ. CDR3 coding DNA: TGCGCCAGCAGCCCTACCGAGACAAACGAGGGCTACACCTTC. It translates to CASSPTETNEGYTF.

This clonotype showed up just a few times. The rearrangement links TRBV27 to TRBJ1-6, with 8 bases aligning to TRBD1. V gave up 7 bases and J gave up 7 bases; unmatched junction bases: 6. Germline CDR1 is MNHEY and CDR2 is SMNVEV (reference sequence). The CDR3 consists of 14 residues. CDR3 nucleotides: TGTGCCAGCACCACGGGACAGGAGAATTCACCCCTCCACTTT. Protein product: CASTTGQENSPLHF.

This sequence joins TRBV9 and TRBJ1-5; the D is unclear. The CDR3 totals 15 residues. The V end lost 0 bases, the J end lost 6 bases, and 13 bases lay between the germline ends. Germline assignment: CDR1 SGDLS and CDR2 YYNGEE. The CDR3 loop reads CASSVGEATSQPQHF. The CDR3 nucleotides are TGTGCCAGCAGCGTAGGGGAGGCTACAAGTCAGCCCCAGCATTTT.

V gene TRBV4-1 combines with J gene TRBJ2-7; 7 bases fit TRBD1. The V segment lost 0 bases and the J segment 4 bases; nucleotides outside the gene matches: 9. The CDR3 consists of 16 residues. CDR1 MGHRA and CDR2 YSYEKL come from the germline V gene. The CDR3 DNA reads TGCGCCAGCAGCCAAGAACCTACAGGGGAAGGGTACGAGCAGTACTTC. Protein: CASSQEPTGEGYEQYF.

J is TRBJ1-5 and V is TRBV30, with D perhaps matching TRBD1 (5 bases). Deletions cut 4 bases from V and 2 bases from J, with 9 bases between. Germline loops: CDR1 GTSNPN, CDR2 SVGIG (reference sequence). The CDR3 totals 13 residues. The CDR3 nucleotides read TGTGCCTGGACCGTAGGGGGCAATCAGCCCCAGCATTTT. This encodes CAWTVGGNQPQHF.

This clonotype came up a few times. V and J are TRBV10-3 and TRBJ1-2; D possibly corresponds to TRBD1 (5 bases). Germline CDR1 and CDR2: ENHRY and SYGVKD. CDR3 length: 12 residues. The V and J ends lost 6 bases and 6 bases respectively, with 11 bases between them. CDR3 residues: CAISPRGDGYTF. DNA for the CDR3: TGTGCCATCAGCCCCCGGGGGGATGGCTACACCTTC.

CDR3 sequence (DNA): TGTGCCAGCATTGATACTCCCGGGACTAGCGGGAAGGGGTACGAGCAGTACTTC. The encoded protein is CASIDTPGTSGKGYEQYF. The J gene is TRBJ2-7, the V gene TRBV6-1; 13 nucleotides agree with TRBD2. The V and J ends lost 7 bases and 4 bases, in that order; junction bases with no gene match: 16. Per the germline V gene, CDR1 is MNHNS and CDR2 is SASEGT. This CDR3 region has 18 residues.

This chain links TRBV5-1 with TRBJ2-5; 7 nucleotides align to TRBD1. CDR1 is SGHRS and CDR2 is YFSETQ in the germline V gene. Trimming took 5 bases from V and 3 from J; bases not matched to a gene: 4. The CDR3 is made up of 13 amino acids. CDR3 in DNA: TGCGCCAGCAGTGGGGACAGAAAAGAGACCCAGTACTTC. This translates into CASSGDRKETQYF.

The sample holds a few counts of this clonotype. V gene TRBV7-3 combines with J gene TRBJ2-7; D gene unclear. Germline V gives CDR1 SGHTA, CDR2 FQGTGA. The CDR3 extends over 14 amino acids. Deletions cut 0 bases from V and 0 bases from J, with 6 bases between. The DNA of the CDR3 is TGTGCCAGCAGCTTAACCCATAGCTCCTACGAGCAGTACTTC. This gives the protein CASSLTHSSYEQYF. Drawing the rest from reference TRBV7-3 and TRBJ2-7, the complete variable domain is GAGVSQTPSNKVTEKGKYVELRCDPISGHTALYWYRQSLGQGPEFLIYFQGTGAADDSGLPNDRFFAVRPEGSVSTLKIQRTERGDSAVYLCASSLTHSSYEQYFGPGTRLTVT.

The sample holds one count of this clonotype. DNA of the CDR3: TGTGCCAGCAGTGAATTAATCTGGACTATCGGGGGATACAATGAGCAGTTCTTC. It yields the protein CASSELIWTIGGYNEQFF. The rearrangement links TRBV25-1 to TRBJ2-1, with D possibly being TRBD2 (6 bases). V lost 1 base and J lost 4, with 20 bases in between. The CDR3 is 18 amino acids. Germline lookup yields CDR1 MGHDK and CDR2 SYGVNS.

The chain joins TRBV6-5 to TRBJ2-4, with D perhaps being TRBD1 or TRBD2 (5 bases each). TRBJ2-7 explains the end of the DNA better; the J call may be wrong. The CDR3 is made up of 15 amino acids. CDR1 is MNHEY and CDR2 is SVGAGI in the germline V gene. CDR3 loop: CASSREGSPGNEQYF. The CDR3 bases are TGTGCCAGCAGCCGAGAGGGGTCCCCCGGAAACGAGCAGTACTTC.

The chain links TRBV7-2 to TRBJ1-4, with D possibly TRBD1 on 5 matching bases. The germline CDR1 and CDR2 sequences are SGHTA and FQGNSA. Deletions cut 0 bases from V and 7 bases from J, with 15 bases between. This CDR3 contains 16 residues. DNA for the CDR3: TGTGCCAGCAGCTTAGCCGGTGTCCGGACATCTGAAAAACTGTTTTTT. This encodes CASSLAGVRTSEKLFF.

The genes are TRBV9 and TRBJ1-4; maybe TRBD1 (5 bases). Germline V lookup: CDR1 SGDLS, CDR2 YYNGEE. This CDR3 spans 14 amino acids. The ends were cut back, 0 bases at V and 4 bases at J, with 7 bases in the middle. The CDR3 nucleotides read TGTGCCAGCAGCGTAGGGGACCTTAATGAAAAACTGTTTTTT. Translating it yields CASSVGDLNEKLFF.

The chain employs TRBV28 and TRBJ1-2; perhaps TRBD1 as D (6 bases). The germline V gene encodes CDR1 MDHEN and CDR2 SYDVKM. V was clipped by 6 bases and J by 4 bases, with 12 bases between them. The CDR3 covers 13 residues. In DNA, the CDR3 is TGTGCCAGCAGACGACAGGACCTCTATGGCTACACCTTC. This translates into CASRRQDLYGYTF.

The rearrangement joins TRBV5-1 to TRBJ1-4, with 8 bases that match TRBD1. In germline, CDR1 is SGHRS, CDR2 YFSETQ. Trimming at V came to 0 bases and at J to 5 bases, leaving 3 bases not matched to a gene. This CDR3 spans 15 amino acids. Here the CDR3 reads CASSLGQGANEKLFF. The CDR3 DNA is TGCGCCAGCAGCTTGGGGCAGGGGGCGAATGAAAAACTGTTTTTT.

The rearrangement uses TRBV5-1 and TRBJ2-5; TRBD1 or TRBD2 may be the D gene (5 bases each). The DNA matches TRBJ2-7 better at its end, which makes the J call doubtful. The CDR3 length is 13 residues. The germline CDR1 and CDR2 sequences are SGHRS and YFSETQ. The CDR3 nucleotides read TGCGCCAGCAGCCACAACCTGGGGGACGAGCAGTACTTC. Amino acid sequence: CASSHNLGDEQYF.

This clonotype was seen a few times. The chain couples TRBV7-3 to TRBJ2-5, with D possibly being TRBD2 (5 bases). V was clipped by 2 bases and J by 5 bases, with 12 bases between them. This CDR3 contains 14 residues. The V gene's germline CDR1 is SGHTA and CDR2 FQGTGA. The CDR3 loop is CASSLGNWEETQYF. For the CDR3, the DNA is TGTGCCAGCAGCTTAGGAAATTGGGAGGAGACCCAGTACTTC.

The chain is built from TRBV13 and TRBJ1-3, with TRBD1 as a possible D gene (5 bases). Looked up from germline, CDR1 is PRHDT and CDR2 is FYEKMQ (reference sequence). V was trimmed by 5 bases and J by 10 bases, leaving 15 bases between them. The length of the CDR3 is 13 residues. The CDR3 loop reads CASSPGHSGTIYF. CDR3 DNA sequence: TGTGCCAGCAGCCCAGGACATTCCGGGACCATATATTTT.

This clonotype turned up a few times. The chain combines TRBV6-1 with TRBJ2-7; tentatively, D is TRBD2 (7 bases). The V gene lost 11 bases and the J gene lost 1 base, with 15 bases spanning the gap. This CDR3 contains 13 residues. CDR1 is MNHNS, CDR2 SASEGT, per germline. The CDR3 region is CAVWGGKSYEQYF. As DNA, the CDR3 is TGTGCCGTGTGGGGGGGCAAGTCCTACGAGCAGTACTTC.

This clonotype has a handful of counts. V is TRBV6-5 and J is TRBJ2-1; a weak D match, TRBD2 (5 bases). The better agreement between TRBJ2-7 and the DNA end casts doubt on the J call. CDR1 is MNHEY, CDR2 SVGAGI, per germline. CDR3 length equals 16 residues. The CDR3 DNA is TGTGCCAGCAGTTCCATAAGCGGAAGCTCCTACAATGAGCAGTACTTC. Protein: CASSSISGSSYNEQYF.

This clonotype was counted a few times. V gene TRBV28 combines with J gene TRBJ2-3; D might be TRBD1 (5 bases). The germline V and J ends were trimmed by 6 bases and 1 base, with 14 bases remaining between them. CDR1 and CDR2 (germline): MDHEN, SYDVKM. The length of the CDR3 is 15 residues. The CDR3 region has the DNA TGTGCCAGCAGCTTCCTGGGGCAGGGCACAGATACGCAGTATTTT. It encodes CASSFLGQGTDTQYF.